The rows below give T cell receptor beta chains drawn from one sample of a study of blood T cell repertoires in COVID-19. The table came from immunoSEQ multiplex PCR; TCRdb's copy has only in-frame clones and leaves some out. The sample includes about 200,000 clones, about 85% of them seen just once. The sequenced material came from PBMCs or T cells enriched from blood (not recorded which). The receptors derive from a man in his forties who had recovered from COVID-19. CDR3s include the opening cysteine and the closing phenylalanine or tryptophan. The D gene is left open where the match is weak.

j_call: TRBJ1-2
d_call: TRBD1
v_call: TRBV3-1/TRBV3-2
cdr3_length: 16
cdr3_nt: TGTGCCAGCAGTACGCTTATGATGGGACAGGGGTATGGCTACACCTTC
cdr3_aa: CASSTLMMGQGYGYTF

j_call: TRBJ1-3
d_call: TRBD1
v_call: TRBV13
cdr3_length: 16
cdr3_nt: TGTGCCAGCAGCTTCGGCAGGGGGCTTAGAGGAAACACCATATATTTT
cdr3_aa: CASSFGRGLRGNTIYF

j_call: TRBJ1-1
d_call: NA
v_call: TRBV28
cdr3_length: 11
cdr3_nt: TGTGCCAGCATCAGGGGCAGAGAAGCTTTCTTT
cdr3_aa: CASIRGREAFF

j_call: TRBJ2-1
d_call: NA
v_call: TRBV1
cdr3_length: 18
cdr3_nt: TGCACCAGCCCCGGGGGACTAGCGGGAGTAGTCGGGGGAAATGAGCAGTTCTTC
cdr3_aa: CTSPGGLAGVVGGNEQFF

j_call: TRBJ2-7
d_call: TRBD2
v_call: TRBV11-3
cdr3_length: 14
cdr3_nt: TGTGCCACTAAACCAAGGGGAGGGAGCGACGAGCAGTACTTC
cdr3_aa: CATKPRGGSDEQYF

j_call: TRBJ1-1
d_call: NA
v_call: TRBV19
cdr3_length: 15
cdr3_nt: TGTGCCAGTAGTGGACGAACAGGGATCAACACTGAAGCTTTCTTT
cdr3_aa: CASSGRTGINTEAFF

j_call: TRBJ2-1
d_call: NA
v_call: TRBV7-8
cdr3_length: 16
cdr3_nt: TGTGCCAGCAGCTTAACTCCCGGTCGGTCCTACAATGAGCAGTTCTTC
cdr3_aa: CASSLTPGRSYNEQFF

j_call: TRBJ2-1
d_call: TRBD2
v_call: TRBV9
cdr3_length: 17
cdr3_nt: TGTGCCAGCAGCGTAGGCGGACTAGCGGGAGTAAGGAATGAGCAGTTCTTC
cdr3_aa: CASSVGGLAGVRNEQFF

j_call: TRBJ2-7
d_call: NA
v_call: TRBV10-3
cdr3_length: 15
cdr3_nt: TGTGCCATCAGTGAGTCGGGCAGGGGGGCCTACGAGCAGTACTTC
cdr3_aa: CAISESGRGAYEQYF

j_call: TRBJ2-7
d_call: TRBD1
v_call: TRBV10-3
cdr3_length: 13
cdr3_nt: TGTGCCATGGAAGAAGACAGGGGTTCCGAGCAGTACTTC
cdr3_aa: CAMEEDRGSEQYF

j_call: TRBJ1-5
d_call: NA
v_call: TRBV5-5
cdr3_length: 15
cdr3_nt: TGTGCCAGCAGCTTGGCGCTAAATAGCAATCAGCCCCAGCATTTT
cdr3_aa: CASSLALNSNQPQHF

j_call: TRBJ1-5
d_call: TRBD1
v_call: TRBV4-1
cdr3_length: 15
cdr3_nt: TGCGCCAGCAGCCCTTTGGACAGGGGAAATCAGCCCCAGCATTTT
cdr3_aa: CASSPLDRGNQPQHF

j_call: TRBJ1-1
d_call: NA
v_call: TRBV7-2
cdr3_length: 17
cdr3_nt: TGTGCCAGCAGCTCGCGGTTGGCAGGGAAGATGAACACTGAAGCTTTCTTT
cdr3_aa: CASSSRLAGKMNTEAFF

j_call: TRBJ2-7
d_call: TRBD1
v_call: TRBV7-9
cdr3_length: 14
cdr3_nt: TGTGCCAGCAGCTCTTCACGGGACAGATACGAGCAGTACTTC
cdr3_aa: CASSSSRDRYEQYF

j_call: TRBJ1-5
d_call: NA
v_call: TRBV7-2
cdr3_length: 13
cdr3_nt: TGTGCCAGCAGCCCAGACAGATATCAGCCCCAGCATTTT
cdr3_aa: CASSPDRYQPQHF

j_call: TRBJ2-3
d_call: NA
v_call: TRBV30
cdr3_length: 13
cdr3_nt: TGTGCCTGGAGCCAGGGACACACAGATACGCAGTATTTT
cdr3_aa: CAWSQGHTDTQYF